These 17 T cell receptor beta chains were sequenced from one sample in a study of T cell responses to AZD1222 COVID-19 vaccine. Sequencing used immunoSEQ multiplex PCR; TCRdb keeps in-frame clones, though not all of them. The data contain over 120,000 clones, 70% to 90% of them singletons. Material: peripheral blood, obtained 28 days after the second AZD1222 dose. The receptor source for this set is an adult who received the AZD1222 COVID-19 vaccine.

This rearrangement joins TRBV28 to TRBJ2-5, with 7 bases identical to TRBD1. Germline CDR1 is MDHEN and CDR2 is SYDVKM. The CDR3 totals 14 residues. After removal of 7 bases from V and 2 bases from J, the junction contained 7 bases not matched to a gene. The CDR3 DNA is TGTGCCAGCACTCTCCGGGACAGACAAGAGACCCAGTACTTC. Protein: CASTLRDRQETQYF.

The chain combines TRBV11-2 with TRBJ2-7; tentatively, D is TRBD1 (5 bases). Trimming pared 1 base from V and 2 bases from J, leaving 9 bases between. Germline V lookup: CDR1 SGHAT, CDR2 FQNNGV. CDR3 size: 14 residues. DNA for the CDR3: TGTGCCAGCAGCTTAGCTCCAGGGACCTACGAGCAGTACTTC. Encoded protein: CASSLAPGTYEQYF.

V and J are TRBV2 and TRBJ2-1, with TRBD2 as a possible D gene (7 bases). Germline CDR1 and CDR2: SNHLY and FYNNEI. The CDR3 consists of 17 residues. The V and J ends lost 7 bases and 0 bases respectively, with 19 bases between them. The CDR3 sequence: CASMGTWGGASYNEQFF. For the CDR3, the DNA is TGTGCCAGCATGGGGACTTGGGGGGGGGCCTCCTACAATGAGCAGTTCTTC.

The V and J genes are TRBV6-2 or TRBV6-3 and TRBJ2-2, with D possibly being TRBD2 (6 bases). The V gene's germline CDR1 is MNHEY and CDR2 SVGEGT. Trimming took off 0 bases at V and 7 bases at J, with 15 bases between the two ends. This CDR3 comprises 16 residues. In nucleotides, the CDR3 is TGTGCCAGCAGTTACTCTCCGGGAGAATTGGTCGGGGAGCTGTTTTTT. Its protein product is CASSYSPGELVGELFF.

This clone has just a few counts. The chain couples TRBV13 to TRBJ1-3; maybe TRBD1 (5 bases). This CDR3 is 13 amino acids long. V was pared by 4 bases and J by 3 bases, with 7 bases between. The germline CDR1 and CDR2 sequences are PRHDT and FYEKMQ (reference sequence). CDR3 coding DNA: TGTGCCAGCAGCTCAGGGTTTGGAAACACCATATATTTT. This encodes CASSSGFGNTIYF.

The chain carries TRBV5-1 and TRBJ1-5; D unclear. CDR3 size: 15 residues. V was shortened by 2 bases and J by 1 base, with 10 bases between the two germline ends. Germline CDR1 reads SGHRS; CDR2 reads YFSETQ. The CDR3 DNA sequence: TGCGCCAGCAGCTTAAGAGGGTTGAGCAATCAGCCCCAGCATTTT. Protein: CASSLRGLSNQPQHF.

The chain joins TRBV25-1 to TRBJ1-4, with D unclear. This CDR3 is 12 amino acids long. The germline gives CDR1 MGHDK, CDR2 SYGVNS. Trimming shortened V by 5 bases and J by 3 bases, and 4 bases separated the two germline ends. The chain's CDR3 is CASSRSNEKLFF. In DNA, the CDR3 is TGTGCCAGCAGTCGATCTAATGAAAAACTGTTTTTT.

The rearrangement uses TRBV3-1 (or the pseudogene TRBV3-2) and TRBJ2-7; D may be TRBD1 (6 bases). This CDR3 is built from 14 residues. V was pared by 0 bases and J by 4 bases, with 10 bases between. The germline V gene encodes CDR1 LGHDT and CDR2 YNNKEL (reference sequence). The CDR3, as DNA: TGTGCCAGCAGCCAAGACTGGGGGCGATACGAGCAGTACTTC. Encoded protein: CASSQDWGRYEQYF.

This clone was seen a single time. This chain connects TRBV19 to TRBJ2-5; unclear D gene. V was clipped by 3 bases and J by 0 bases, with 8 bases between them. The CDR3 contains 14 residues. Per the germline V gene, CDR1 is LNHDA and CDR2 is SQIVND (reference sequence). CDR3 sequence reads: CASSMAPYQETQYF. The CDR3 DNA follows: TGTGCCAGTAGTATGGCACCGTACCAAGAGACCCAGTACTTC.

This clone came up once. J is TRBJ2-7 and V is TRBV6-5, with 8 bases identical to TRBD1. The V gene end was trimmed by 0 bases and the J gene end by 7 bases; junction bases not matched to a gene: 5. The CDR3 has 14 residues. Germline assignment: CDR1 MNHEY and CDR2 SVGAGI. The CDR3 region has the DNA TGTGCCAGCAGTTACTCGAGGACAGGGTGGGAGCAGTACTTC. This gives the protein CASSYSRTGWEQYF.

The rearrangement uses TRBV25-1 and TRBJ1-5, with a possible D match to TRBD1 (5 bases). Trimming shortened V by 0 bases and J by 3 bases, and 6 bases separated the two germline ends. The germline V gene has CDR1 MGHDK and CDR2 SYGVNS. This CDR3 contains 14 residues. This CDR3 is CASSEYRANQPQHF. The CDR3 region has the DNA TGTGCCAGCAGTGAATACAGGGCCAATCAGCCCCAGCATTTT.

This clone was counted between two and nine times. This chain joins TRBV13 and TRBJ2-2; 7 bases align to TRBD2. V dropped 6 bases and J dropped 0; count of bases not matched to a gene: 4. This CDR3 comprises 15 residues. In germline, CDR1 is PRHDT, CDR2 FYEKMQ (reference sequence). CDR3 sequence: CASRRSGTNTGELFF. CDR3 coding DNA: TGTGCCAGCAGGAGAAGCGGGACGAACACCGGGGAGCTGTTTTTT.

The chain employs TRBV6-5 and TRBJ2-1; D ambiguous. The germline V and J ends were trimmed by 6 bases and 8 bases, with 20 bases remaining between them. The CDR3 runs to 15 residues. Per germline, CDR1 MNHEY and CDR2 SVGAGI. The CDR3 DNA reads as TGTGCCAGCAGCCACCCGGGCCTCCAAGGTGATGAGCAGTTCTTC. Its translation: CASSHPGLQGDEQFF.

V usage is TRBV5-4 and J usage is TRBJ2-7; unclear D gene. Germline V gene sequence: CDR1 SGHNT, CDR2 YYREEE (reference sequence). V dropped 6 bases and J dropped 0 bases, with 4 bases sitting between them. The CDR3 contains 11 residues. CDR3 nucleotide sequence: TGTGCCAGCACCAACTCCTACGAGCAGTACTTC. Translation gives CASTNSYEQYF.

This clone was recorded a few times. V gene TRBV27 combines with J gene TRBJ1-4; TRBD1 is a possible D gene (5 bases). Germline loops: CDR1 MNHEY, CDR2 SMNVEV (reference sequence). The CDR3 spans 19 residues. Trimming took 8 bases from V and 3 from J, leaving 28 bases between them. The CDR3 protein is CASASGFWSPGVPNEKLFF. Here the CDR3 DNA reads TGTGCCAGCGCCTCGGGGTTTTGGTCCCCGGGGGTACCTAATGAAAAACTGTTTTTT.

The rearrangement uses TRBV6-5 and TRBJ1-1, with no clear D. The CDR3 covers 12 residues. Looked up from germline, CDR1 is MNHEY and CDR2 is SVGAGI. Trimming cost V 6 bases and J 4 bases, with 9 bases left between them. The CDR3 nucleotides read TGTGCCAGCAGCCATTGGGGCACTGAAGCTTTCTTT. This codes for CASSHWGTEAFF.

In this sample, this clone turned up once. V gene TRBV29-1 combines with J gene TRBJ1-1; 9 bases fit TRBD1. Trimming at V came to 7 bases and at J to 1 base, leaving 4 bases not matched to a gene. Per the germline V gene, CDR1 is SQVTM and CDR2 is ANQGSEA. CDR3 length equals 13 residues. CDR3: CSAEGQGNTEAFF. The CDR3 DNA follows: TGCAGCGCCGAGGGACAGGGGAACACTGAAGCTTTCTTT.